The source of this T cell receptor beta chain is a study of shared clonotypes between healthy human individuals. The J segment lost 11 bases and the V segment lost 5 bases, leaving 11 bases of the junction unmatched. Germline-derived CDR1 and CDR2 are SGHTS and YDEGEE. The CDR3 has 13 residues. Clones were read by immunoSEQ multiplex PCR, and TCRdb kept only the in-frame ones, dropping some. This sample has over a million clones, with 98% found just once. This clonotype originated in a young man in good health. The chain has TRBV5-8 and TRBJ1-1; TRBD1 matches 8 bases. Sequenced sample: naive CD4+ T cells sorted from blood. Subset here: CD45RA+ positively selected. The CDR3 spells CASRHRTGLMAFF. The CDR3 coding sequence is TGTGCCAGCAGACACCGGACAGGGCTGATGGCTTTCTTT.